One and the same sample provided the 31 T cell receptor beta chains below, sequenced in a study of blood T cell repertoires in COVID-19. Profiling relied on immunoSEQ multiplex PCR, and the TCRdb table lists in-frame clones only, not all of them. The table includes over 150,000 clones, 80% to 85% detected once. The sample was peripheral blood. All receptors come from an older man with active or convalescent COVID-19.

This rearrangement joins TRBV6-5 to TRBJ1-5; no clear D gene. Trimming shortened V by 1 base and J by 4 bases, and 11 bases separated the two germline ends. This CDR3 is 15 amino acids long. Germline V lookup: CDR1 MNHEY, CDR2 SVGAGI. The CDR3 DNA sequence: TGTGCCAGCAGTTACTTCCGGGGATCTAATCAGCCCCAGCATTTT. As protein: CASSYFRGSNQPQHF.

The V and J genes are TRBV7-8 and TRBJ2-7; 7 nucleotides match TRBD2. The CDR3 totals 16 residues. V was pared by 5 bases and J by 3 bases, with 13 bases of the junction left unmatched. The germline CDR1 and CDR2 sequences are SGHVS and FQNEAQ. CDR3 nucleotides: TGTGCCAGCAGCCGACCCTCTAGCGGAGGCGGCTACGAGCAGTACTTC. It translates to CASSRPSSGGGYEQYF. The whole variable domain, filled in from reference TRBV7-8 and TRBJ2-7, reads GAGVSQSPRYKVAKRGQDVALRCDPISGHVSLFWYQQALGQGPEFLTYFQNEAQLDKSGLPSDRFFAERPEGSVSTLKIQRTQQEDSAVYLCASSRPSSGGGYEQYFGPGTRLTVT.

This clone was counted a single time. The chain uses TRBV7-9 and TRBJ1-2; no definite D call. The V end lost 3 bases, the J end lost 4 bases, and 12 bases lay between the germline ends. The CDR3 has 14 residues. The V gene's germline CDR1 is SEHNR and CDR2 FQNEAQ (reference sequence). Here the CDR3 reads CASSLYRVRYGYTF. The DNA of the CDR3 is TGTGCCAGCAGCTTGTATCGGGTCCGCTATGGCTACACCTTC.

The chain combines TRBV6-2 or TRBV6-3 with TRBJ2-1; 12 bases agree with TRBD2. CDR3 length: 17 amino acids. CDR1 and CDR2 from the germline V gene are MNHEY and SVGEGT. V lost 5 bases, J lost 3 bases, and 8 bases stayed unmatched. The CDR3 spells CASSNRLAGARYNEQFF. CDR3 DNA: TGTGCCAGCAGTAATCGACTAGCGGGGGCCCGCTACAATGAGCAGTTCTTC.

The rearrangement links TRBV24-1 to TRBJ1-5, with D possibly TRBD1 on 5 matching bases. CDR3 size: 12 residues. V dropped 0 bases and J dropped 13 bases, with 9 bases sitting between them. Germline-derived CDR1 and CDR2 are KGHDR and SFDVKD. The CDR3 region has the DNA TGTGCCACCAGTGATTTGCTGGACAAACAGCATTTT. The encoded protein is CATSDLLDKQHF.

The chain recombines TRBV6-6 with TRBJ1-5; the D is unclear. The V gene lost 2 bases and the J gene lost 1 base, with 9 bases spanning the gap. Germline loops: CDR1 MNHNY, CDR2 SVGAGI (reference sequence). This CDR3 is built from 15 residues. CDR3 sequence: CASSYAGGSNQPQHF. The CDR3 bases are TGTGCCAGCAGTTACGCCGGAGGAAGCAATCAGCCCCAGCATTTT.

The chain uses TRBV27 and TRBJ2-1; 10 bases are shared with TRBD2. CDR3 length: 13 amino acids. The germline gives CDR1 MNHEY, CDR2 SMNVEV (reference sequence). The V gene end was trimmed by 0 bases and the J gene end by 10 bases; junction bases not matched to a gene: 0. The DNA of the CDR3 is TGTGCCAGCAGTTTATCAGCGGGAGGGGAGCAGTTCTTC. Its translation is CASSLSAGGEQFF.

The V call is TRBV4-1, the J call TRBJ2-7; D is perhaps TRBD1 (6 bases). Trimming removed 4 bases from V and 4 bases from J, with 20 bases in between. The CDR3 is 16 residues long. Germline V CDR1 and CDR2: MGHRA, YSYEKL. In DNA form, the CDR3 reads TGCGCCAGCAGCCCATACCCCAGACAGGCACAATACGAGCAGTACTTC. As protein: CASSPYPRQAQYEQYF.

The chain links TRBV5-1 to TRBJ2-2, with 8 bases identical to TRBD1. The CDR3 consists of 16 residues. The germline CDR1 and CDR2 sequences are SGHRS and YFSETQ. V was pared by 4 bases and J by 3 bases, with 8 bases of the junction left unmatched. The CDR3 DNA sequence: TGCGCCAGCAGCCAGGACAGGGCAATACACACCGGGGAGCTGTTTTTT. Protein product: CASSQDRAIHTGELFF.

The chain carries TRBV9 and TRBJ2-5, with D possibly matching TRBD2 (7 bases). In germline, CDR1 is SGDLS, CDR2 YYNGEE. This CDR3 is 15 amino acids long. Trimming shortened V by 0 bases and J by 5 bases, and 14 bases separated the two germline ends. DNA for the CDR3: TGTGCCAGCAGCGTAGGAGGGGGGGCTGGGGAGACCCAGTACTTC. Encoded protein: CASSVGGGAGETQYF.

V gene TRBV25-1 combines with J gene TRBJ1-3; D might be TRBD1 (6 bases). Trimming took 7 bases from V and 0 from J, leaving 10 bases between them. The CDR3 loop spans 14 amino acids. Germline V lookup: CDR1 MGHDK, CDR2 SYGVNS. CDR3 nucleotides: TGTGCCAGCATCAACAGGGTCTCTGGAAACACCATATATTTT. It encodes CASINRVSGNTIYF.

The CDR3 region is CASSHGQGGQYF. The CDR3 nucleotides read TGTGCCAGCAGTCATGGACAGGGTGGGCAGTACTTC. The chain combines TRBV12-3 or TRBV12-4 with TRBJ2-7, with TRBD1 identical over 8 bases. The V gene end was trimmed by 5 bases and the J gene end by 9 bases; junction bases not matched to a gene: 6. CDR3 length: 12 amino acids.

The gene calls are TRBV18 and TRBJ1-6; D not certain. The CDR3 length is 15 residues. Germline CDR1 KGHSH, CDR2 LQKENI. V gave up 3 bases and J gave up 9 bases, with 15 bases separating them. CDR3 nucleotides: TGTGCCAGCTCACCGGTCTCGGGAGTTAGTTCACCCCTCCACTTT. It specifies CASSPVSGVSSPLHF.

The chain combines TRBV29-1 with TRBJ2-7; TRBD2 agrees at 12 bases. CDR1 is SQVTM and CDR2 is ANQGSEA in the germline V gene. J gave up 0 bases and V 6 bases, and 6 bases lay outside the gene matches. The CDR3 is 15 residues long. Here the CDR3 DNA reads TGCAGCGTCTGGACTAGCGGGACTACCTCCTACGAGCAGTACTTC. This sequence encodes CSVWTSGTTSYEQYF.

The rearrangement uses TRBV18 and TRBJ2-1; a possible D gene is TRBD2 (6 bases). Per the germline V gene, CDR1 is KGHSH and CDR2 is LQKENI. Deletions cut 3 bases from V and 5 bases from J, with 17 bases between. The CDR3 spans 16 residues. CDR3 DNA: TGTGCCAGCTCACCGAGACTAGTGGAGCATAACAATGAGCAGTTCTTC. Protein: CASSPRLVEHNNEQFF. The whole variable domain, filled in from reference TRBV18 and TRBJ2-1, reads NAGVMQNPRHLVRRRGQEARLRCSPMKGHSHVYWYRQLPEEGLKFMVYLQKENIIDESGMPKERFSAEFPKEGPSILRIQQVVRGDSAAYFCASSPRLVEHNNEQFFGPGTRLTVL.

The rearrangement joins TRBV7-2 to TRBJ2-4, with a weak D call TRBD1 (6 bases). Looked up from germline, CDR1 is SGHTA and CDR2 is FQGNSA. The V end was cut by 5 bases, the J end by 2 bases, with 13 bases between. CDR3 length: 15 residues. This CDR3 reads CASSPGGATKNIQYF. As DNA, the CDR3 is TGTGCCAGCAGCCCTGGGGGCGCTACCAAAAACATTCAGTACTTC.

The J gene is TRBJ1-3, the V gene TRBV5-4, with 7 bases matching TRBD1. CDR1 and CDR2 from the germline V gene are SGHNT and YYREEE (reference sequence). CDR3 length: 13 residues. V lost 5 bases, J lost 3 bases, and 2 bases stayed unmatched. For the CDR3, the DNA is TGTGCCAGCAGGGACAGGCTTGGAAACACCATATATTTT. Its protein is CASRDRLGNTIYF.

This chain connects TRBV7-2 to TRBJ2-2, with D tentatively TRBD1 (6 bases). Germline loops: CDR1 SGHTA, CDR2 FQGNSA. There are 14 residues in the CDR3. With 5 bases removed from V and 4 bases from J, the gap between germline ends came to 11 bases. The DNA of the CDR3 is TGTGCCAGCAGCGGCCGGGACACCACCGGGGAGCTGTTTTTT. It translates to CASSGRDTTGELFF.

The rearrangement links TRBV4-3 to TRBJ2-1, with TRBD2 matching over 9 bases. Germline V gene sequence: CDR1 LGHNA, CDR2 YSLEER. With 4 bases clipped from V and 8 bases from J, the junction kept 9 bases outside the gene matches. CDR3 length: 15 residues. CDR3 amino acids: CASSLSGGGSDEQFF. The CDR3 bases are TGCGCCAGCAGCCTTAGCGGGGGAGGGTCGGATGAGCAGTTCTTC.

The V call is TRBV9, the J call TRBJ2-2, with D unclear. Between the trimmed V and J ends, which lost 3 bases and 9 bases, there was a span of 9 bases. This CDR3 comprises 12 residues. Germline-derived CDR1 and CDR2 are SGDLS and YYNGEE. The chain's CDR3 is CASSATVRELFF. For the CDR3, the DNA is TGTGCCAGCAGCGCTACCGTGAGGGAGCTGTTTTTT.

V is TRBV5-8 and J is TRBJ2-5, with 8 bases fitting TRBD1. The CDR3 contains 14 residues. Trimming removed 7 bases from V and 6 bases from J; junction bases left unmatched: 11. CDR1 SGHTS and CDR2 YDEGEE come from the germline V gene. The CDR3 nucleotides are TGTGCCAGCTCGCCAATGGACAGGGTAAAGACCCAGTACTTC. It translates to CASSPMDRVKTQYF. The full variable domain, rest sourced from reference TRBV5-8 and TRBJ2-5, is EAGVTQSPTHLIKTRGQQATLRCSPISGHTSVYWYQQALGLGLQFLLWYDEGEERNRGNFPPRFSGRQFPNYSSELNVNALELEDSALYLCASSPMDRVKTQYFGPGTRLLVL.

The J gene is TRBJ2-2, the V gene TRBV15; D is uncertain. Germline V gene sequence: CDR1 LNHNV, CDR2 YYDKDF (reference sequence). This CDR3 contains 16 residues. V was shortened by 5 bases and J by 2 bases, with 15 bases between the two germline ends. The CDR3 sequence: CATSEHTGFNTGELFF. CDR3 sequence (DNA): TGTGCCACCAGCGAACACACCGGGTTTAACACCGGGGAGCTGTTTTTT.

The chain is built from TRBV2 and TRBJ1-1; D gene unclear. V lost 0 bases, J lost 3 bases, and 11 bases lay in between. Germline-derived CDR1 and CDR2 are SNHLY and FYNNEI. This CDR3 has 15 amino acids. CDR3 bases: TGTGCCAGCAGTGAAGCGCTTCGGAGAGACACTGAAGCTTTCTTT. Translating it yields CASSEALRRDTEAFF.

The chain uses TRBV7-8 and TRBJ1-5; D uncertain. Trimming shortened V by 1 base and J by 4 bases, and 5 bases separated the two germline ends. Per germline, CDR1 SGHVS and CDR2 FQNEAQ. There are 13 residues in the CDR3. The CDR3 here is CASSLDQNQPQHF. The CDR3 DNA reads as TGTGCCAGCAGCTTAGACCAGAATCAGCCCCAGCATTTT.

This clone appeared a few times. The chain employs TRBV6-5 and TRBJ1-5; 10 positions match TRBD1. The CDR3 has 15 residues. The V segment lost 4 bases and the J segment 6 bases; nucleotides outside the gene matches: 6. Germline CDR1 MNHEY, CDR2 SVGAGI. CDR3 loop: CASSWTTGGGQPQHF. DNA of the CDR3: TGTGCCAGCAGTTGGACGACAGGGGGCGGTCAGCCCCAGCATTTT.

The chain has TRBV3-1 (or the pseudogene TRBV3-2) and TRBJ2-2; TRBD2 matches at 9 bases. Germline CDR1 reads LGHDT; CDR2 reads YNNKEL (reference sequence). The V gene end was trimmed by 4 bases and the J gene end by 4 bases; junction bases not matched to a gene: 4. This CDR3 has 15 amino acids. CDR3 sequence reads: CASSLSSGATGELFF. The CDR3 DNA is TGTGCCAGCAGCCTTTCTAGCGGGGCCACCGGGGAGCTGTTTTTT.

The rearrangement joins TRBV7-9 to TRBJ2-1, with 10 bases identical to TRBD2. J was trimmed by 4 bases and V by 5 bases; bases with no gene match: 5. Germline values: CDR1 SEHNR, CDR2 FQNEAQ (reference sequence). The CDR3 consists of 15 residues. DNA of the CDR3: TGTGCCAGCAGCCAAGTAGCGGGGGGATACAATGAGCAGTTCTTC. It specifies CASSQVAGGYNEQFF.

The table lists this clone with a count of one. The V call is TRBV6-5, the J call TRBJ2-1; unclear D gene. Germline V gene lookup returns CDR1 MNHEY and CDR2 SVGAGI. This CDR3 comprises 11 residues. Trimming left V 2 bases short and J 10 bases short, with 6 bases between. This CDR3 is CASSYRWEQFF. Here the CDR3 DNA reads TGTGCCAGCAGTTACCGGTGGGAGCAGTTCTTC.

In its sample, this clone was seen a few times. The chain is built from TRBV5-4 and TRBJ1-2, with 7 bases identical to TRBD1. Trimming at V came to 7 bases and at J to 0 bases, leaving 6 bases not matched to a gene. Germline CDR1 and CDR2: SGHNT and YYREEE (reference sequence). The CDR3 has 14 amino acids. The CDR3 here is CASSRQGTNYGYTF. The CDR3 DNA sequence: TGTGCCAGCTCCAGACAGGGAACTAACTATGGCTACACCTTC. The variable domain in full, with the rest retrieved from reference TRBV5-4 and TRBJ1-2, is ETGVTQSPTHLIKTRGQQVTLRCSSQSGHNTVSWYQQALGQGPQFIFQYYREEENGRGNFPPRFSGLQFPNYSSELNVNALELDDSALYLCASSRQGTNYGYTFGSGTRLTVV.

The chain is built from TRBV28 and TRBJ1-1; D remains unclear. CDR1 is MDHEN, CDR2 SYDVKM, per germline. CDR3 length equals 11 residues. V lost 7 bases, J lost 1 base, and 4 bases lay in between. The CDR3 region has the DNA TGTGCCAGCACCTCGAACACTGAAGCTTTCTTT. Its protein product is CASTSNTEAFF.

The chain is built from TRBV5-1 and TRBJ2-5; possibly TRBD2 for D (6 bases). V lost 4 bases, J lost 5 bases, and 15 bases lay in between. In germline, CDR1 is SGHRS, CDR2 YFSETQ. This CDR3 comprises 14 residues. CDR3: CASSPGLALETQYF. The CDR3, as DNA: TGCGCCAGCAGCCCGGGACTGGCCCTGGAGACCCAGTACTTC.